The subject of this entry is one T cell receptor beta chain. What it binds is unknown. This entry comes from a study of cytomegalovirus exposure and HLA in healthy donors. About the study: Unique TCRs numbering around 80 million, obtained from HLA-typed donors, made up an early data release.

The PCR was carried out with 60 Vbeta primers and 13 Jbeta primers. The table came from immunoSEQ multiplex PCR; TCRdb's copy has only in-frame clones and leaves some out. This repertoire shows around 100,000 clones, 55% to 75% found once; its top ten account for over 3.5%. Study findings and constraints: A cluster of highly shared sequence variants was likely a sequencing artifact. After further analysis at a later stage, 16,951 TCR beta sequences were associated with HLA alleles at 0.05 false discovery rate.

The CDR3 consists of 12 residues. Trimming removed 1 base from V and 6 bases from J, with 7 bases in between. Germline V CDR1 and CDR2: LNHDA, SQIVND (reference sequence). Material for sequencing was PBMCs. The TCR originated in a man aged 25-45 years in good health and CMV-seropositive. The gene calls are TRBV19 and TRBJ2-7, with D maybe TRBD1 (5 bases). The CDR3 sequence: CASSIAGREQYF. The CDR3 DNA reads TGTGCCAGTAGTATAGCAGGGCGCGAGCAGTACTTC.